The next 27 T cell receptor beta chains were all read from a single sample in a study of blood T cell repertoires in COVID-19. Libraries were prepared by immunoSEQ multiplex PCR; TCRdb keeps only in-frame clonotypes and omits some of them. Found here are about 110,000 clones, 90% of them singletons; the top ten hold 4.6%. Input material: peripheral blood. Source of these receptors: a woman aged 45-65 years with acute or convalescent COVID-19.

CDR3 sequence (DNA): TGTGCCAGCAGCCCACACGGGACTGAAGCTTTCTTT. Translating it yields CASSPHGTEAFF. V usage is TRBV7-8 and J usage is TRBJ1-1; no firm D call. V lost 5 bases and J lost 5, with 9 bases in between. There are 12 residues in the CDR3. From germline, CDR1 is SGHVS and CDR2 FQNEAQ. The variable domain in full, completed from reference TRBV7-8 and TRBJ1-1, reads GAGVSQSPRYKVAKRGQDVALRCDPISGHVSLFWYQQALGQGPEFLTYFQNEAQLDKSGLPSDRFFAERPEGSVSTLKIQRTQQEDSAVYLCASSPHGTEAFFGQGTRLTVV.

The V and J genes are TRBV5-4 and TRBJ2-5, with D perhaps matching TRBD1 (6 bases). There are 13 residues in the CDR3. Trimming stripped 4 bases from V and 4 bases from J, with 11 bases between. CDR1 and CDR2 (germline): SGHNT, YYREEE (reference sequence). The CDR3: CASSRQDSETQYF. DNA of the CDR3: TGTGCCAGCAGCAGACAGGATTCAGAGACCCAGTACTTC.

The chain employs TRBV30 and TRBJ2-5; TRBD1 aligns across 10 bases. Losses at the gene ends were 2 bases for V and 1 base for J; bases not matched to a gene: 4. CDR3 length: 15 residues. Germline lookup yields CDR1 GTSNPN and CDR2 SVGIG (reference sequence). The CDR3 bases are TGTGCCTGGAGTAGGGGACAGGGGTTCCAAGAGACCCAGTACTTC. Translating gives CAWSRGQGFQETQYF.

This rearrangement joins TRBV21-1 to TRBJ1-3. TRBV21-1 is flagged as a pseudogene. The CDR3 totals 14 residues. The DNA of the CDR3 is TGTGCCAGCAGCAAAGGCCGGGTAGGAAACACCATATATTTT. Its translation is CASSKGRVGNTIYF.

This chain joins TRBV11-1 and TRBJ1-2; D call uncertain. Trimming pared 8 bases from V and 5 bases from J, leaving 15 bases between. This CDR3 comprises 13 residues. CDR1 and CDR2 (germline): SGHAT, FQDESV (reference sequence). This CDR3 is CASASPPGYGYTF. The CDR3 DNA reads as TGTGCCAGCGCATCCCCCCCGGGTTATGGCTACACCTTC. Looking up the rest from reference TRBV11-1 and TRBJ1-2 gives the full variable domain: EAEVAQSPRYKITEKSQAVAFWCDPISGHATLYWYRQILGQGPELLVQFQDESVVDDSQLPKDRFSAERLKGVDSTLKIQPAELGDSAMYLCASASPPGYGYTFGSGTRLTVV.

J is TRBJ1-4 and V is TRBV9, with D possibly matching TRBD1 (5 bases). Trimming removed 4 bases at V and 4 bases at J, with 11 bases between. Germline CDR1 reads SGDLS; CDR2 reads YYNGEE. CDR3 length: 14 residues. The CDR3 DNA is TGTGCCAGCAGCCGGGGGGGAATTAATGAAAAACTGTTTTTT. Its translation: CASSRGGINEKLFF.

This chain connects TRBV19 to TRBJ2-3; possible D gene TRBD1, 6 bases. Germline-derived CDR1 and CDR2 are LNHDA and SQIVND (reference sequence). Trimming took off 3 bases at V and 4 bases at J, with 14 bases between the two ends. This CDR3 has 15 amino acids. The CDR3 DNA follows: TGTGCCAGTAGTATCGGACAGACCTTGCCAGATACGCAGTATTTT. This translates into CASSIGQTLPDTQYF.

The genes are TRBV9 and TRBJ2-5; D may be TRBD1 (5 bases). Germline values: CDR1 SGDLS, CDR2 YYNGEE. V dropped 0 bases and J dropped 5 bases, with 11 bases sitting between them. The CDR3 contains 14 residues. CDR3 nucleotides: TGTGCCAGCAGCGTAGGGCAGGGTATTGAGACCCAGTACTTC. Protein sequence: CASSVGQGIETQYF. The full variable domain, completed using reference TRBV9 and TRBJ2-5, is DSGVTQTPKHLITATGQRVTLRCSPRSGDLSVYWYQQSLDQGLQFLIQYYNGEERAKGNILERFSAQQFPDLHSELNLSSLELGDSALYFCASSVGQGIETQYFGPGTRLLVL.

The J gene is TRBJ1-1, the V gene TRBV4-2; 10 positions match TRBD1. The CDR3 is 16 amino acids. Germline V CDR1 and CDR2: LGHNA, YNFKEQ. Trimming removed 4 bases from V and 7 bases from J; junction bases left unmatched: 12. The CDR3 here is CASSPTDRGRKVEAFF. The DNA of the CDR3 is TGTGCCAGCAGCCCCACGGACAGGGGGAGAAAGGTTGAAGCTTTCTTT.

The chain has TRBV28 and TRBJ2-7; 9 bases line up with TRBD1. V lost 6 bases to trimming and J lost 4 bases; unmatched junction nucleotides: 13. The CDR3 covers 16 residues. Germline lookup yields CDR1 MDHEN and CDR2 SYDVKM. The chain's CDR3 is CASRDYTGQGKYEQYF. The CDR3 nucleotides read TGTGCCAGCAGGGATTACACGGGACAGGGAAAATACGAGCAGTACTTC.

J is TRBJ1-2 and V is TRBV30, with D perhaps matching TRBD1 (6 bases). V was shortened by 1 base and J by 7 bases, with 13 bases between the two germline ends. Germline values: CDR1 GTSNPN, CDR2 SVGIG (reference sequence). CDR3 length equals 13 residues. CDR3 nucleotide sequence: TGTGCCTGGAGTGGGGTGGGGGCGCGTGGCTACACCTTC. Encoded protein: CAWSGVGARGYTF.

This chain connects TRBV7-8 to TRBJ1-4; 8 bases align to TRBD1. The trim removed 4 bases at V and 7 bases at J, leaving 8 bases unmatched. The CDR3 totals 15 residues. Germline V gene lookup returns CDR1 SGHVS and CDR2 FQNEAQ. DNA of the CDR3: TGTGCCAGCAGCTCTCGGACAGGGCGAAGTGAAAAACTGTTTTTT. Translated: CASSSRTGRSEKLFF. The full variable domain, completed using reference TRBV7-8 and TRBJ1-4, is GAGVSQSPRYKVAKRGQDVALRCDPISGHVSLFWYQQALGQGPEFLTYFQNEAQLDKSGLPSDRFFAERPEGSVSTLKIQRTQQEDSAVYLCASSSRTGRSEKLFFGSGTQLSVL.

The J gene is TRBJ1-4, the V gene TRBV15, with TRBD1 as a possible D gene (6 bases). CDR1 and CDR2 (germline): LNHNV, YYDKDF (reference sequence). This CDR3 has 16 residues. The germline V and J ends were trimmed by 3 bases and 5 bases, with 16 bases remaining between them. The CDR3 sequence is CATSSGTVGANEKLFF. The CDR3 DNA is TGTGCCACCAGCAGTGGAACAGTGGGGGCCAATGAAAAACTGTTTTTT.

The J gene is TRBJ1-2, the V gene TRBV5-1, with 7 positions matching TRBD1. From germline, CDR1 is SGHRS and CDR2 YFSETQ. V lost 4 bases, J lost 4 bases, and 10 bases stayed unmatched. The CDR3 extends over 15 amino acids. CDR3: CASSNHRDRLYGYTF. DNA for the CDR3: TGCGCCAGCAGCAACCACCGGGACAGACTCTATGGCTACACCTTC.

Written as DNA, the CDR3 is TGCGCCAGCAGCCAGCCGGACAGTACCATCTACGAGCAGTACTTC. This sequence encodes CASSQPDSTIYEQYF. The genes are TRBV4-1 and TRBJ2-7; D may be TRBD1 (6 bases). The length of the CDR3 is 15 residues. Germline CDR1 is MGHRA and CDR2 is YSYEKL. V was cut by 3 bases and J by 3 bases, with 15 bases left in between.

In DNA, the CDR3 is TGCGCCAGCAGCCCTCGTGAGAACTATGGCTACACCTTC. Translating it yields CASSPRENYGYTF. The chain uses TRBV5-1 and TRBJ1-2; the D is unclear. This CDR3 is built from 13 residues. From germline, CDR1 is SGHRS and CDR2 YFSETQ. The V gene lost 4 bases and the J gene lost 2 bases, with 9 bases spanning the gap.

V gene TRBV7-2 combines with J gene TRBJ2-3, with a possible D match to TRBD2 (5 bases). Looked up from germline, CDR1 is SGHTA and CDR2 is FQGNSA. Deletions cut 0 bases from V and 3 bases from J, with 10 bases between. The CDR3 consists of 15 residues. The CDR3 sequence: CASSLAGVFTDTQYF. In DNA form, the CDR3 reads TGTGCCAGCAGCTTAGCGGGAGTATTTACAGATACGCAGTATTTT.

The genes are TRBV15 and TRBJ2-5; weak D call: TRBD2 (6 bases). CDR3 length: 14 amino acids. The germline V gene has CDR1 LNHNV and CDR2 YYDKDF (reference sequence). V was trimmed by 3 bases and J by 7 bases, leaving 15 bases between them. This chain's CDR3 is CATSSIRDGGTQYF. CDR3 sequence (DNA): TGTGCCACCAGCAGCATCCGGGACGGGGGGACCCAGTACTTC.

The chain combines TRBV28 with TRBJ1-6; no clear D gene. With 4 bases removed from V and 5 bases from J, the gap between germline ends came to 15 bases. Germline V CDR1 and CDR2: MDHEN, SYDVKM. This CDR3 is built from 16 residues. CDR3 sequence: CASSSTSVRNNSPLHF. The CDR3, as DNA: TGTGCCAGCAGTTCAACCTCCGTGAGAAATAATTCACCCCTCCACTTT.

The chain uses TRBV4-3 and TRBJ2-2; 7 nucleotides align to TRBD1. Germline V lookup: CDR1 LGHNA, CDR2 YSLEER. Trimming at V came to 3 bases and at J to 1 base, leaving 11 bases not matched to a gene. This CDR3 region has 18 residues. CDR3 amino acids: CASSQSPGGWENTGELFF. Here the CDR3 DNA reads TGCGCCAGCAGCCAGAGCCCAGGGGGTTGGGAGAACACCGGGGAGCTGTTTTTT.

The rearrangement uses TRBV5-1 and TRBJ1-2; D remains unclear. The CDR3 length is 14 residues. Germline V gene lookup returns CDR1 SGHRS and CDR2 YFSETQ. V lost 0 bases and J lost 0, with 6 bases in between. Here the CDR3 DNA reads TGCGCCAGCAGCTTGGCTACCACTAACTATGGCTACACCTTC. This sequence encodes CASSLATTNYGYTF.

This sequence joins TRBV11-1 and TRBJ1-6, with TRBD1 matching over 11 bases. V was pared by 3 bases and J by 4 bases, with 2 bases of the junction left unmatched. CDR1 is SGHAT and CDR2 is FQDESV in the germline V gene (reference sequence). This CDR3 spans 16 amino acids. CDR3 sequence (DNA): TGTGCCAGCAGCTTGGACAGGGGGCGGTATAATTCACCCCTCCACTTT. This translates into CASSLDRGRYNSPLHF.

The CDR3 DNA reads as TGTGCCAGTAAAAAACTGGGACTACTATTTGAGCAGTTCTTC. Its translation is CASKKLGLLFEQFF. The rearrangement uses TRBV6-5 and TRBJ2-1; 7 nucleotides match TRBD2. The CDR3 loop spans 14 amino acids. The trim removed 9 bases at V and 9 bases at J, leaving 14 bases unmatched. In germline, CDR1 is MNHEY, CDR2 SVGAGI.

The genes are TRBV7-2 and TRBJ2-2; tentatively, D is TRBD2 (5 bases). The CDR3 length is 13 residues. Trimming removed 5 bases at V and 2 bases at J, with 6 bases between. The germline V gene has CDR1 SGHTA and CDR2 FQGNSA. Here the CDR3 DNA reads TGTGCCAGCAGCCGGGGAAACACCGGGGAGCTGTTTTTT. This codes for CASSRGNTGELFF.

This chain uses TRBV29-1 with TRBJ1-1; 9 bases agree with TRBD1. The CDR3 loop spans 12 amino acids. Looked up from germline, CDR1 is SQVTM and CDR2 is ANQGSEA. V shed 4 bases, J shed 8 bases, and the junction held 5 bases outside the gene matches. The CDR3 nucleotides are TGCAGCGTTGGGGGACAGGGTAACGAAGCTTTCTTT. This translates into CSVGGQGNEAFF.

V and J are TRBV29-1 and TRBJ1-5; 12 bases are a match to TRBD1. After removal of 6 bases from V and 4 bases from J, the junction contained 1 base not matched to a gene. The CDR3 is made up of 13 amino acids. Germline loops: CDR1 SQVTM, CDR2 ANQGSEA. CDR3 in DNA: TGCAGCGTGGGACAGGGGGCGAATCAGCCCCAGCATTTT. It codes for CSVGQGANQPQHF.

V is TRBV12-3 or TRBV12-4 and J is TRBJ1-1; tentative D call: TRBD1 (5 bases). V lost 3 bases, J lost 11 bases, and 13 bases lay in between. The CDR3 length is 12 residues. The CDR3 here is CASSFGTGPAFF. CDR3 bases: TGTGCCAGCAGTTTCGGTACAGGCCCGGCTTTCTTT.